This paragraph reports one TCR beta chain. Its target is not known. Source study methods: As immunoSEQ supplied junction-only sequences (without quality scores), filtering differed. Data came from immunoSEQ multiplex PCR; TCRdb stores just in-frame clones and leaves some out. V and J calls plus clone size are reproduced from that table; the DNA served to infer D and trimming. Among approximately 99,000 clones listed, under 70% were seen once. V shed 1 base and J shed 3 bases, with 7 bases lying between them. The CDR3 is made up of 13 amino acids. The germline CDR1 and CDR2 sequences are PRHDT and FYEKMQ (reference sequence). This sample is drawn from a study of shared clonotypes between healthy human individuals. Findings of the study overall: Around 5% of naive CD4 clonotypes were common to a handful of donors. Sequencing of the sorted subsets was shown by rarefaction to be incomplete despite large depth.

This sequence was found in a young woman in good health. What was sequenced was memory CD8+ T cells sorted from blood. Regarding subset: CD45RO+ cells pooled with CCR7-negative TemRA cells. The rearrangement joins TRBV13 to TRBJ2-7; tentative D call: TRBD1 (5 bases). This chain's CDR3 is CASSLEQGYEQYF. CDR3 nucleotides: TGTGCCAGCAGCTTAGAGCAGGGCTACGAGCAGTACTTC.